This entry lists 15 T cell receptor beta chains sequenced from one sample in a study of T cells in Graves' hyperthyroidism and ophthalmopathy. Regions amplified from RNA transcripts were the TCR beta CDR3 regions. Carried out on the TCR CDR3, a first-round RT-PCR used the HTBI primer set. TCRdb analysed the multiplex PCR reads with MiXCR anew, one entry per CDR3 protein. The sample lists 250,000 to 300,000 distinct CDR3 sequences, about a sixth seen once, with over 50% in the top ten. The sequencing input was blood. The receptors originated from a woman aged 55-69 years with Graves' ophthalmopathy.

The CDR3 loop reads CASSLGWGTYNEQFF. CDR3 DNA sequence: TGTGCCAGCAGCTTGGGATGGGGGACCTACAATGAGCAGTTCTTC. The chain employs TRBV5-4 and TRBJ2-1; D could derive from TRBD1 or TRBD2 (5 bases each). The V gene lost 0 bases and the J gene lost 2 bases, with 9 bases spanning the gap. CDR1 is SGHNT and CDR2 is YYREEE in the germline V gene (reference sequence). This CDR3 has 15 residues.

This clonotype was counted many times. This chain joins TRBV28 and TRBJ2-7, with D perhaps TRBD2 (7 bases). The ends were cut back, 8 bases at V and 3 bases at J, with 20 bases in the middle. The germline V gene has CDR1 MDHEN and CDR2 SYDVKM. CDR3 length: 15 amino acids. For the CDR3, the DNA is TGTGCCAGCCTGGGGGCGGGAGTTTGGGTCTACGAGCAGTACTTC. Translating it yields CASLGAGVWVYEQYF.

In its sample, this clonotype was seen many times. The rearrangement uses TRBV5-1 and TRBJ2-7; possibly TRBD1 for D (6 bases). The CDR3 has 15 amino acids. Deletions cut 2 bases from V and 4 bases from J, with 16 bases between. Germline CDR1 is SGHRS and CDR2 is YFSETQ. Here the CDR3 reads CASSFGRGNVYEQYF. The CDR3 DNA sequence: TGCGCCAGCAGCTTTGGCAGGGGTAATGTGTACGAGCAGTACTTC.

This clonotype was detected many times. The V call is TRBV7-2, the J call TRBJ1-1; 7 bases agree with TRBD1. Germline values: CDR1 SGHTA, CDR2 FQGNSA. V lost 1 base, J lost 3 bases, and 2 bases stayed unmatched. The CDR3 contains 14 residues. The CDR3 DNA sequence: TGTGCCAGCAGCTTAGTACAGGGGCACACTGAAGCTTTCTTT. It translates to CASSLVQGHTEAFF.

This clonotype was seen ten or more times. CDR3 in amino acids: CASSPGEASYEQYF. CDR3 DNA sequence: TGTGCCAGCAGCCCCGGAGAGGCCTCCTACGAGCAGTACTTC. The chain carries TRBV11-1 and TRBJ2-7, with unresolved D. Germline V gene data show CDR1 as SGHAT and CDR2 as FQDESV (reference sequence). This CDR3 comprises 14 residues. V was clipped by 5 bases and J by 0 bases, with 11 bases between them.

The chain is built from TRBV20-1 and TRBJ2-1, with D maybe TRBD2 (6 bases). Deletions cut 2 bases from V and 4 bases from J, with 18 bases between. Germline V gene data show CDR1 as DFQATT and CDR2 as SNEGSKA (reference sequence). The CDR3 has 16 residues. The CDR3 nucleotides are TGCAGTGCTAGATCCACGCGGGGTAGTGGGTACAATGAGCAGTTCTTC. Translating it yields CSARSTRGSGYNEQFF.

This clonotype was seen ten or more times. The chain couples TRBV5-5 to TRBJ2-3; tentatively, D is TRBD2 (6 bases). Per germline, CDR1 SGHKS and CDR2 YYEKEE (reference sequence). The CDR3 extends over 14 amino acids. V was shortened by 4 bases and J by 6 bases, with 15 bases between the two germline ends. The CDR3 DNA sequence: TGTGCCAGCAGCCCGAGCGGGTCCCACGATACGCAGTATTTT. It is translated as CASSPSGSHDTQYF.

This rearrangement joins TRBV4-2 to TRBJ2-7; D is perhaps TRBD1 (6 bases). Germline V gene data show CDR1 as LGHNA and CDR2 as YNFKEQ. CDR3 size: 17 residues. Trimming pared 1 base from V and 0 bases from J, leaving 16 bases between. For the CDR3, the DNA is TGTGCCAGCAGCCAAGGTACCCGGGACATATTCTCCTACGAGCAGTACTTC. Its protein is CASSQGTRDIFSYEQYF.

The CDR3 DNA is TGCGCCAGCAGCTTAAGGGTTGCCTACAATGAGCAGTTCTTC. This sequence encodes CASSLRVAYNEQFF. The rearrangement uses TRBV5-1 and TRBJ2-1; no firm D call. The germline V gene has CDR1 SGHRS and CDR2 YFSETQ. The CDR3 is made up of 14 amino acids. Trimming left V 2 bases short and J 2 bases short, with 8 bases between.

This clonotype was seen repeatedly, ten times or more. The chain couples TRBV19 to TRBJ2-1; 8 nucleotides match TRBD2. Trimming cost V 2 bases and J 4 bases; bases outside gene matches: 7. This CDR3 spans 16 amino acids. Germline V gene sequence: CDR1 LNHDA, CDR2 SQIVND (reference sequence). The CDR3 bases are TGTGCCAGTAGTATAACGACTAGCGCGATATACAATGAGCAGTTCTTC. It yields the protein CASSITTSAIYNEQFF.

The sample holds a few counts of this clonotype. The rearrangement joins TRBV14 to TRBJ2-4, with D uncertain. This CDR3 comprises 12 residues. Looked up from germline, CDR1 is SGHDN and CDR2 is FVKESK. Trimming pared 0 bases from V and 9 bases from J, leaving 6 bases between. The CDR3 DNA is TGTGCCAGCAGCCAAGAAGTGGGCATTCAGTACTTC. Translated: CASSQEVGIQYF.

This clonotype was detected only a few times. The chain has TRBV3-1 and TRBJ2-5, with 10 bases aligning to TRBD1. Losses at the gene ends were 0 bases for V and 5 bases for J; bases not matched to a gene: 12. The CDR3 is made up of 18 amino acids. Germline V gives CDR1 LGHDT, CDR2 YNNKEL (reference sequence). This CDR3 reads CASSQESGQGMVWETQYF. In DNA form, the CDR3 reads TGTGCCAGCAGCCAAGAATCGGGACAGGGGATGGTGTGGGAGACCCAGTACTTC.

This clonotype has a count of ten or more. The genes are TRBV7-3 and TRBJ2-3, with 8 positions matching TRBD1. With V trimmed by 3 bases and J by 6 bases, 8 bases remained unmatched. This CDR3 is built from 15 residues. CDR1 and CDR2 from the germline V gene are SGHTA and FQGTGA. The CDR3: CASSFEGTGLDTQYF. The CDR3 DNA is TGTGCCAGCAGCTTTGAAGGGACAGGCCTCGATACGCAGTATTTT.

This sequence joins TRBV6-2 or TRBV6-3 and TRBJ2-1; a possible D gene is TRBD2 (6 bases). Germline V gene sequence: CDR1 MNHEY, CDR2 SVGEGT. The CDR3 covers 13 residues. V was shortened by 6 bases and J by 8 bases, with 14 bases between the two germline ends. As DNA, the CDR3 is TGTGCCAGCAGAGGAGGGGCGGAGGATGAGCAGTTCTTC. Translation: CASRGGAEDEQFF.

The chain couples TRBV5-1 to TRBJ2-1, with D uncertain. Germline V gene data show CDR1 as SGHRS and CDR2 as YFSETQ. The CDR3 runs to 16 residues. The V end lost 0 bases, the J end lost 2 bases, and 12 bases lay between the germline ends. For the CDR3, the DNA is TGCGCCAGCAGCTTGGGATTGACTCCGGCCTACAATGAGCAGTTCTTC. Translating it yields CASSLGLTPAYNEQFF.